Each of the 16 T cell receptor beta chains below was sequenced from the same sample in a study of T-cell memory formation after mild COVID-19. In TCRdb, the 5' RACE reads were re-called with MiXCR into one record per CDR3 protein. The sample records hundreds of thousands of distinct CDR3 sequences, about 20% being singletons. The specimen was PBMCs or a T cell subset sorted from them (not recorded which). The origin of the receptors is a man between 18 and 29 years old who had mild COVID-19 (a few samples of this study predate the infection). Cell type and time point are not known.

There are a few counts of this clonotype. V and J are TRBV5-5 and TRBJ2-3, with D tentatively TRBD1 or TRBD2 (6 bases each). The CDR3 is made up of 17 amino acids. Trimming cost V 0 bases and J 0 bases, with 14 bases left between them. Germline CDR1 is SGHKS and CDR2 is YYEKEE (reference sequence). The CDR3 is CASSLALQGRSTDTQYF. CDR3 sequence (DNA): TGTGCCAGCAGCTTGGCTCTTCAGGGGAGGAGCACAGATACGCAGTATTTT.

This clonotype was seen a handful of times. The chain joins TRBV12-3 or TRBV12-4 to TRBJ1-2; 10 bases are shared with TRBD1. The CDR3 has 14 residues. The V gene end was trimmed by 6 bases and the J gene end by 4 bases; junction bases not matched to a gene: 5. The CDR3 loop is CASSRTGGSYGYTF. The CDR3 coding sequence is TGTGCCAGCAGCCGGACAGGGGGTAGCTATGGCTACACCTTC.

In its sample, this clonotype was seen a few times. The chain recombines TRBV20-1 with TRBJ1-4; 11 bases align to TRBD1. This CDR3 comprises 18 residues. J lost 3 bases, V lost 6 bases, and 15 bases had no gene match. In germline, CDR1 is DFQATT, CDR2 SNEGSKA (reference sequence). The CDR3 DNA reads as TGCAGTGCAGCCGGGACAGGGGGTCAAGTTTCTTCTAATGAAAAACTGTTTTTT. Translation gives CSAAGTGGQVSSNEKLFF.

This chain links TRBV5-5 with TRBJ2-1, with D perhaps given as TRBD1 or TRBD2 (5 bases each). Germline values: CDR1 SGHKS, CDR2 YYEKEE (reference sequence). CDR3 length equals 15 residues. The V and J ends lost 0 bases and 4 bases respectively, with 11 bases between them. The chain's CDR3 is CASSLEGTQYNEQFF. For the CDR3, the DNA is TGTGCCAGCAGCTTGGAAGGGACGCAGTACAATGAGCAGTTCTTC. Based on the CDR3 plus reference TRBV5-5 and TRBJ2-1, the full variable domain is DAGVTQSPTHLIKTRGQQVTLRCSPISGHKSVSWYQQVLGQGPQFIFQYYEKEERGRGNFPDRFSARQFPNYSSELNVNALLLGDSALYLCASSLEGTQYNEQFFGPGTRLTVL.

This chain connects TRBV15 to TRBJ2-2; D is possibly TRBD1 (6 bases). The germline V and J ends were trimmed by 0 bases and 3 bases, with 8 bases remaining between them. Germline V lookup: CDR1 LNHNV, CDR2 YYDKDF (reference sequence). The CDR3 is made up of 15 amino acids. CDR3 coding DNA: TGTGCCACCAGCAGAGACAGGGGCCACACCGGGGAGCTGTTTTTT. Translated: CATSRDRGHTGELFF.

This clonotype was seen many times. V usage is TRBV5-1 and J usage is TRBJ2-5, with D possibly matching TRBD2 (5 bases). The CDR3 is made up of 13 amino acids. Germline V gene data show CDR1 as SGHRS and CDR2 as YFSETQ. Trimming removed 4 bases from V and 1 base from J, with 8 bases in between. The CDR3 here is CASSPGSQETQYF. CDR3 coding DNA: TGCGCCAGCAGCCCGGGGTCCCAAGAGACCCAGTACTTC.

V usage is TRBV11-2 and J usage is TRBJ2-1; no firm D call. CDR3 length: 15 residues. The germline V gene encodes CDR1 SGHAT and CDR2 FQNNGV. With 6 bases removed from V and 4 bases from J, the gap between germline ends came to 16 bases. The CDR3 DNA reads TGTGCCAGCAGGATGGATGTGGGGATTTACAATGAGCAGTTCTTC. Translating gives CASRMDVGIYNEQFF. The whole variable domain, remainder taken from reference TRBV11-2 and TRBJ2-1, is EAGVAQSPRYKIIEKRQSVAFWCNPISGHATLYWYQQILGQGPKLLIQFQNNGVVDDSQLPKDRFSAERLKGVDSTLKIQPAKLEDSAVYLCASRMDVGIYNEQFFGPGTRLTVL.

This chain uses TRBV9 with TRBJ1-2; D is unclear. Germline values: CDR1 SGDLS, CDR2 YYNGEE. CDR3 length: 14 residues. Trimming removed 3 bases at V and 2 bases at J, with 11 bases between. The DNA for the CDR3 is TGTGCCAGCAGCGCCTCAAGTGGGAACTATGGCTACACCTTC. Translating gives CASSASSGNYGYTF.

This clonotype was found many times. The chain employs TRBV5-4 and TRBJ2-2, with a tentative D call TRBD2 (6 bases). V gave up 2 bases and J gave up 4 bases, with 6 bases separating them. The length of the CDR3 is 13 residues. Germline CDR1 and CDR2: SGHNT and YYREEE (reference sequence). The CDR3 DNA reads as TGTGCCAGCAGCTTCGGGGGCACCGGGGAGCTGTTTTTT. It encodes CASSFGGTGELFF.

This clonotype was picked up a small number of times. The gene calls are TRBV29-1 and TRBJ2-5; 11 nucleotides line up with TRBD2. V shed 7 bases and J 5 bases; nucleotides not matched to a gene: 6. The CDR3 is 13 residues long. Germline V CDR1 and CDR2: SQVTM, ANQGSEA. The DNA for the CDR3 is TGCAGCGGATTAGCGGGGGGGCGGGAGACCCAGTACTTC. Amino acids: CSGLAGGRETQYF.

The rearrangement links TRBV20-1 to TRBJ2-2, with D possibly being TRBD2 (5 bases). The V and J ends lost 5 bases and 3 bases respectively, with 13 bases between them. The CDR3 runs 14 residues. From germline, CDR1 is DFQATT and CDR2 SNEGSKA (reference sequence). In DNA, the CDR3 is TGCAGTGCTGGCCGTCGGGGATACACCGGGGAGCTGTTTTTT. Protein sequence: CSAGRRGYTGELFF.

This clonotype was observed a few times. V usage is TRBV7-2 and J usage is TRBJ2-5; TRBD1 matches at 9 bases. The V gene's germline CDR1 is SGHTA and CDR2 FQGNSA. This CDR3 contains 15 residues. With 4 bases clipped from V and 4 bases from J, the junction kept 7 bases outside the gene matches. CDR3 sequence reads: CASSSPDRGAETQYF. DNA of the CDR3: TGTGCCAGCAGCTCCCCCGACAGGGGGGCAGAGACCCAGTACTTC.

The rearrangement links TRBV12-3 or TRBV12-4 to TRBJ1-2; D is undetermined. Trimming cost V 6 bases and J 4 bases, with 15 bases left between them. The CDR3 is made up of 14 amino acids. In nucleotides, the CDR3 is TGTGCCAGCAGCCCCTTTTGGGGTTCCTATGGCTACACCTTC. It yields the protein CASSPFWGSYGYTF.

This clonotype came up a few times. The rearrangement links TRBV5-1 to TRBJ2-2; D unclear. Germline V gene data show CDR1 as SGHRS and CDR2 as YFSETQ. V lost 0 bases, J lost 7 bases, and 13 bases lay in between. The CDR3 covers 15 residues. CDR3 amino acids: CASSLVPGKDGELFF. CDR3 DNA sequence: TGCGCCAGCAGCTTGGTTCCAGGAAAAGACGGGGAGCTGTTTTTT.

The rearrangement uses TRBV27 and TRBJ2-7, with unresolved D. Germline V lookup: CDR1 MNHEY, CDR2 SMNVEV (reference sequence). The CDR3 length is 13 residues. V lost 5 bases and J lost 3, with 11 bases in between. The CDR3 DNA follows: TGTGCCAGCAGTCCCATCTCAAACTACGAGCAGTACTTC. Translated, it gives CASSPISNYEQYF.

Only a few counts were recorded for this clonotype. Here the CDR3 DNA reads TGTGCCAGCAGCTTCGGGTCCACAGTTAATTCACCCCTCCACTTT. Translation: CASSFGSTVNSPLHF. J is TRBJ1-6 and V is TRBV7-9; unclear D gene. Germline values: CDR1 SEHNR, CDR2 FQNEAQ (reference sequence). The CDR3 runs to 15 residues. Trimming removed 3 bases at V and 6 bases at J, with 12 bases between.